Sequencing of this TCR beta chain was carried out in a study of shared clonotypes between healthy human individuals (dated by TCRdb to about 2020). In the study overall: The cohort comprised a couple of women and a few men aged 18 to 49 years. For each donor, CD4 naive and CD4 memory were each given three plates, CD8 naive was given two plates, and CD8 memory was given one plate. To increase sequencing depth and limit assay-specific biases, different laboratories used diverse techniques to prepare libraries and sequence TCR repertoires. The study deeply sequenced blood TCR repertoires of roughly five healthy adults to estimate repertoire size and the extent of clonotype sharing between individuals. Each donor's leukapheresis produced roughly between roughly 0.85 and 10 billion PBMCs.

V loses 5 bases of germline sequence and J loses 5 bases, and the interval between the two ends is 4 bases. The cysteine opens and the phenylalanine closes a CDR3 of 12 amino acids. Only the CDR3 portion is preserved as DNA: 36 bases, with reading frame beginning at the first base. Sequences SGHTA (CDR1) and FQGNSA (CDR2) are obtained from the germline V gene. Overall study outcomes, separate from this receptor: Pairwise subsampling indicated that sequencing depth was expected to affect the degree of clonotype sharing among donors. The genetic and exposure-history diversity represented was limited by the small number of donors. Sharing across a few donors was observed for about 5% of naive CD4, less than 4% of naive CD8, over 2% of memory CD4, and 0.4% of memory CD8 clonotypes. Higher generation probabilities were observed for clonotypes shared by all four sorted-subset donors than for non-shared clonotypes. Estimated clonotype richness was generally larger for naive than for memory subsets. Incomplete sequencing was indicated by rarefaction of sorted-subset datasets, despite the large sequencing depth. Only blood was sampled, and tissue TCR repertoires likely differ from those in blood.

Turning to this clone: Its antigen is currently not known. Base quality data are lacking; no much larger clone is found one base away.

TCR CDR3 regions were amplified from genomic DNA by multiplex PCR using the deep immunoSEQ assay. For each cell subset, the extracted genomic DNA was distributed evenly across all wells of several immunoSEQ 96-well plates, and each plate served as one replicate. For sorted subsets, each replicate PCR was loaded with approximately 200 ng genomic DNA, equivalent to 25,000 to 35,000 T cell genomes. Purified libraries were measured with a Qubit 3.0 fluorometer, size-checked on a Bioanalyzer 2100, and measured again with the KAPA Library Quantification kit. Every immunoSEQ 96-well plate was sequenced on a dedicated single-read 150-cycle Illumina NextSeq 550 flow cell. In the authors' own workflow: Because the immunoSEQ output included only junctional sequences and no quality scores, the filtering could not be the same as the filtering used for full-length reads. Sequences were annotated with PyIR, a Python wrapper for IgBLAST v1.9, using IMGT germline references to assign V/J genes and CDR3. Any read was removed if the V/J assignment was weak (E-value above 1e-6), the CDR3 was missing, or the read contained stop codons, out-of-frame junctions, or ambiguous translated residues. V3J clonotypes were defined as sequences sharing the same inferred V gene, J gene, and CDR3 amino acid sequence. Percentage overlap between repertoires was calculated by dividing the number of shared unique clonotypes by the size of the smaller repertoire. RTK rarefaction, the Chao1 estimator, and Recon v2.1 estimates of unobserved clonotypes were used to assess repertoire richness. Generation probabilities were computed with OLGA for all TCRbeta clonotypes obtained by the gDNA method from several donors. TCRdb limited this immuneACCESS table to in-frame rearrangements with V and J called. A share of clones is missing; checked studies link under half to unresolved V genes, and the rest is unexplained. For V, J and clone size, that table is used; D and trimming come from the DNA. In this sample the table shows under 750,000 clones, roughly 72% of which occur a single time. Of the sample, approximately 1.7% is held by the ten largest clones.

The donors were healthy, HIV-negative adults with no recently reported acute infections or vaccinations. Every donor was a Caucasian adult residing in Nashville, Tennessee, USA. CD4+ T cells were enriched through magnetic negative selection, after which naive cells were positively selected on CD45RA and the remaining negative fraction served as the memory subset. Blood was obtained by leukapheresis, after which PBMCs were separated by Ficoll-Histopaque density gradient centrifugation and cryopreserved in liquid nitrogen vapor phase. Analytical flow cytometry was used to check the purity and quantity of each magnetically sorted T cell population. Genomic DNA was isolated from each sorted fraction and quantified by UV absorbance on a Nanodrop 2000c.

The sample consisted of memory CD4+ T cells sorted from blood. What this sample's cell subset or site label stands for: CD45RA-negative fraction. The TCR originated in a woman aged 25-40 years in good health. The chain uses TRBV7-2 and TRBJ1-6; no D gene is confidently identified. The nucleotide sequence is given as TGTGCCAGCAGCGGCAATAATTCACCCCTCCACTTT. This yields the protein CASSGNNSPLHF. With the rest looked up from the reference TRBV7-2 and TRBJ1-6 genes rather than sequenced, the full variable domain is GAGVSQSPSNKVTEKGKDVELRCDPISGHTALYWYRQSLGQGLEFLIYFQGNSAPDKSGLPSDRFSAERTGGSVSTLTIQRTQQEDSAVYLCASSGNNSPLHFGNGTRLTVT.